This T cell receptor (beta chain) appears in the sequencing data of a study of CD8 T cells in ankylosing spondylitis. General study results and limits: Within peripheral blood, clones linked to disease were CD8+ and relatively rare. Disease-linked clones reportedly concentrated significantly in matched ankylosing spondylitis synovial fluid. Previous work reported some of these motif variants in the synovial fluid and blood of reactive arthritis. The study identified a TCR beta motif of fewer than 10 highly homologous variants that appeared characteristic of ankylosing spondylitis blood.

With V trimmed by 3 bases and J by 4 bases, 10 bases remained unmatched. In germline, CDR1 is SGHRS, CDR2 YFSETQ. The CDR3 runs 15 residues. Construction of TCR beta libraries was performed using quantitative 5'-RACE with molecular barcodes. MiXCR, run by TCRdb on the 5' RACE reads, gives a single entry per CDR3 protein. The sample shows 670,000 or so distinct CDR3 sequences, around 19% of them seen only once. Comment on this clonotype: Its antigen is undetermined.

V gene TRBV5-1 combines with J gene TRBJ2-7; TRBD1 aligns across 7 bases. The receptor was derived from a male donor with ankylosing spondylitis. The material sequenced was blood, either unsorted or a sorted T cell fraction (not recorded which). CDR3: CASSWRQGRGYEQYF. The DNA for the CDR3 is TGCGCCAGCAGCTGGAGACAGGGTCGTGGTTACGAGCAGTACTTC.